This entry lists 14 T cell receptor beta chains sequenced from one sample in a study of blood T cell repertoires in COVID-19. Sequenced by immunoSEQ multiplex PCR; TCRdb stores in-frame clones only, minus some. The sample holds 200,000 to 250,000 clones, approximately 80% seen once. Sequenced: peripheral blood. Receptors originate from a woman older than 75 with acute or convalescent COVID-19.

This clone was detected only a few times. This chain uses TRBV30 with TRBJ1-1, with TRBD1 identical over 7 bases. Germline CDR1 reads GTSNPN; CDR2 reads SVGIG (reference sequence). The CDR3 is made up of 13 amino acids. V shed 1 base, J shed 4 bases, and the junction held 3 bases outside the gene matches. CDR3 sequence: CAWSDRGITEAFF. The CDR3 DNA is TGTGCCTGGAGTGACAGGGGTATCACTGAAGCTTTCTTT.

The chain carries TRBV29-1 and TRBJ2-3; 8 bases are shared with TRBD2. The CDR3 runs 13 residues. Germline V gene data show CDR1 as SQVTM and CDR2 as ANQGSEA. The DNA for the CDR3 is TGCTCCTCGGGAGGGCCGAACACAGATACGCAGTATTTT. This encodes CSSGGPNTDTQYF.

V gene TRBV27 combines with J gene TRBJ2-1; 11 bases are a match to TRBD2. V lost 5 bases, J lost 9 bases, and 12 bases stayed unmatched. From germline, CDR1 is MNHEY and CDR2 SMNVEV (reference sequence). The CDR3 contains 16 residues. CDR3 sequence reads: CASSPRGISGRAEQFF. Written as DNA, the CDR3 is TGTGCCAGCAGTCCCCGGGGTATTAGCGGGAGGGCTGAGCAGTTCTTC.

The chain uses TRBV5-4 and TRBJ2-5, with D perhaps matching TRBD2 (5 bases). This CDR3 spans 15 amino acids. Germline V CDR1 and CDR2: SGHNT, YYREEE (reference sequence). V lost 4 bases to trimming and J lost 5 bases, with 18 bases between them. The CDR3 sequence is CASSEEASETETQYF. CDR3 DNA: TGTGCCAGCAGCGAGGAGGCTTCGGAGACGGAGACCCAGTACTTC.

This clone was detected only a few times. The CDR3 protein is CASTPLGDSYGYTF. For the CDR3, the DNA is TGTGCCAGCACCCCCCTCGGGGACAGCTATGGCTACACCTTC. The rearrangement joins TRBV6-5 to TRBJ1-2; TRBD1 aligns across 7 bases. Germline V gene data show CDR1 as MNHEY and CDR2 as SVGAGI. After removal of 7 bases from V and 4 bases from J, the junction contained 9 bases not matched to a gene. The CDR3 spans 14 residues.

The chain employs TRBV5-4 and TRBJ1-4; D is possibly TRBD1 (5 bases). V lost 0 bases and J 2 bases, leaving 5 bases between the germline ends. CDR1 and CDR2 from the germline V gene are SGHNT and YYREEE (reference sequence). The CDR3 spans 14 residues. CDR3 DNA: TGTGCCAGCAGCTTGGACAGGACTAATGAAAAACTGTTTTTT. Its protein product is CASSLDRTNEKLFF.

This clone was detected only a few times. The genes are TRBV9 and TRBJ2-7, with D perhaps matching TRBD1 (5 bases). This CDR3 is 14 amino acids long. Trimming pared 0 bases from V and 3 bases from J, leaving 10 bases between. Germline assignment: CDR1 SGDLS and CDR2 YYNGEE. For the CDR3, the DNA is TGTGCCAGCAGCGTAGGCAGGGCGAACTACGAGCAGTACTTC. As protein: CASSVGRANYEQYF.

V and J are TRBV18 and TRBJ2-5; TRBD1 agrees at 9 bases. V lost 2 bases and J lost 5; bases outside the gene matches: 9. This CDR3 comprises 16 residues. CDR1 is KGHSH and CDR2 is LQKENI in the germline V gene. The CDR3 region is CASSPLDRGSPETQYF. The CDR3 DNA reads as TGTGCCAGCTCACCATTGGACAGGGGCTCGCCGGAGACCCAGTACTTC. The whole variable domain, remainder taken from reference TRBV18 and TRBJ2-5, is NAGVMQNPRHLVRRRGQEARLRCSPMKGHSHVYWYRQLPEEGLKFMVYLQKENIIDESGMPKERFSAEFPKEGPSILRIQQVVRGDSAAYFCASSPLDRGSPETQYFGPGTRLLVL.

This chain connects TRBV10-1 to TRBJ1-6; unclear D gene. Looked up from germline, CDR1 is WNHNN and CDR2 is SYGVQD (reference sequence). This CDR3 region has 12 residues. The ends were cut back, 6 bases at V and 10 bases at J, with 10 bases in the middle. CDR3 nucleotide sequence: TGCGCCAGCAGCGCAGGAGGCTCACCCCTCCACTTT. Residues: CASSAGGSPLHF.

The sample holds one count of this clone. The genes are TRBV19 and TRBJ2-6; 8 nucleotides line up with TRBD2. The V segment lost 3 bases and the J segment 1 base; nucleotides outside the gene matches: 2. The CDR3 is made up of 16 amino acids. Germline CDR1 and CDR2: LNHDA and SQIVND (reference sequence). The CDR3 loop reads CASSILAGSGANVLTF. The CDR3 DNA reads as TGTGCCAGTAGTATCCTAGCGGGTTCTGGGGCCAACGTCCTGACTTTC.

The chain links TRBV19 to TRBJ1-3; D gene ambiguous. The CDR3 extends over 14 amino acids. Deletions cut 6 bases from V and 0 bases from J, with 9 bases between. From germline, CDR1 is LNHDA and CDR2 SQIVND (reference sequence). CDR3 sequence (DNA): TGTGCCAGTAGCCCTCTTAGCTCTGGAAACACCATATATTTT. Translated, it gives CASSPLSSGNTIYF. Looking up the rest from reference TRBV19 and TRBJ1-3 gives the full variable domain: DGGITQSPKYLFRKEGQNVTLSCEQNLNHDAMYWYRQDPGQGLRLIYYSQIVNDFQKGDIAEGYSVSREKKESFPLTVTSAQKNPTAFYLCASSPLSSGNTIYFGEGSWLTVV.

The J gene is TRBJ2-1, the V gene TRBV5-4; D might be TRBD1 (6 bases). The CDR3 is made up of 15 amino acids. Germline V gene data show CDR1 as SGHNT and CDR2 as YYREEE (reference sequence). V shed 2 bases and J shed 7 bases, with 16 bases lying between them. CDR3 loop: CASSFPGHGSNEQFF. For the CDR3, the DNA is TGTGCCAGCAGCTTTCCGGGACACGGATCTAATGAGCAGTTCTTC.

The J gene is TRBJ2-5, the V gene TRBV20-1; tentatively, D is TRBD2 (6 bases). Trimming removed 5 bases at V and 11 bases at J, with 15 bases between. Per the germline V gene, CDR1 is DFQATT and CDR2 is SNEGSKA (reference sequence). The CDR3 runs to 11 residues. The DNA for the CDR3 is TGCAGTGCTCGGCGGGAAGGGGCTCAGTACTTC. The encoded protein is CSARREGAQYF.

The chain recombines TRBV27 with TRBJ2-7, with D tentatively TRBD1 (6 bases). The germline CDR1 and CDR2 sequences are MNHEY and SMNVEV (reference sequence). The CDR3 is made up of 13 amino acids. Trimming took off 5 bases at V and 6 bases at J, with 14 bases between the two ends. CDR3 sequence (DNA): TGTGCCAGCAGTGCCAGGGGTATCTTCGAGCAGTACTTC. This encodes CASSARGIFEQYF.